This T cell receptor (beta chain) is from a study of T-cell memory formation after mild COVID-19. This CDR3 has 14 residues. Germline V gene lookup returns CDR1 SNHLY and CDR2 FYNNEI. Trimming pared 1 base from V and 9 bases from J, leaving 13 bases between. This clonotype has ten or more counts. Employing constant-segment primers, 5'RACE generated TCR alpha and TCR beta cDNA libraries bearing sample barcodes and UMIs. TCRdb recomputed calls from the 5' RACE reads with MiXCR, one row per CDR3 protein. Among about 350,000 distinct CDR3 sequences listed, roughly an eighth were seen once. This receptor was identified in a man between 18 and 29 years old who had mild COVID-19 (a few samples of this study predate the infection). Cell type and time point are not known. The V call is TRBV2, the J call TRBJ1-5; perhaps TRBD1 as D (5 bases). Source material: PBMCs or a T cell subset sorted from them (not recorded which). CDR3 sequence: CASSEEAGPPPQHF. The CDR3, as DNA: TGTGCCAGCAGTGAAGAGGCGGGGCCCCCGCCCCAGCATTTT. The whole variable domain, filled in from reference TRBV2 and TRBJ1-5, reads EPEVTQTPSHQVTQMGQEVILRCVPISNHLYFYWYRQILGQKVEFLVSFYNNEISEKSEIFDDQFSVERPDGSNFTLKIRSTKLEDSAMYFCASSEEAGPPPQHFGDGTRLSIL.